These 24 T cell receptor beta chains share one sample of origin, sequenced in a study of blood T cell repertoires in COVID-19. The table came from immunoSEQ multiplex PCR; TCRdb's copy has only in-frame clones and leaves some out. The sample lists about 270,000 clones; around 87% were seen once. Sequenced input: peripheral blood. The receptors were sampled from a woman in her 50s with acute or convalescent COVID-19.

J is TRBJ2-7 and V is TRBV11-2, with D possibly being TRBD2 (5 bases). Per germline, CDR1 SGHAT and CDR2 FQNNGV. The CDR3 runs to 16 residues. Trimming pared 5 bases from V and 3 bases from J, leaving 20 bases between. The CDR3 coding sequence is TGTGCCAGCAGCCCCGGCGGCTCTAGCAGCTTCTACGAGCAGTACTTC. It encodes CASSPGGSSSFYEQYF. Full variable domain (remainder filled in from reference TRBV11-2 and TRBJ2-7): EAGVAQSPRYKIIEKRQSVAFWCNPISGHATLYWYQQILGQGPKLLIQFQNNGVVDDSQLPKDRFSAERLKGVDSTLKIQPAKLEDSAVYLCASSPGGSSSFYEQYFGPGTRLTVT.

The CDR3 reads CASSLAGGPTEAFF. CDR3 nucleotide sequence: TGTGCCAGCAGCTTAGCAGGGGGTCCCACTGAAGCTTTCTTT. The gene calls are TRBV7-9 and TRBJ1-1; TRBD1 is a possible D gene (6 bases). Germline CDR1 and CDR2: SEHNR and FQNEAQ (reference sequence). This CDR3 has 14 residues. With 0 bases removed from V and 4 bases from J, the gap between germline ends came to 9 bases.

The CDR3 region is CASSYSSSGPYEQYF. DNA of the CDR3: TGTGCCAGCAGTTACTCGTCTAGCGGGCCCTACGAGCAGTACTTC. The rearrangement uses TRBV6-5 and TRBJ2-7; 8 positions match TRBD2. Germline lookup yields CDR1 MNHEY and CDR2 SVGAGI. After removal of 0 bases from V and 2 bases from J, the junction contained 3 bases not matched to a gene. This CDR3 spans 15 amino acids.

This chain connects TRBV20-1 to TRBJ1-6; D call uncertain. The germline V and J ends were trimmed by 3 bases and 4 bases, with 13 bases remaining between them. Germline-derived CDR1 and CDR2 are DFQATT and SNEGSKA (reference sequence). The CDR3 extends over 15 amino acids. CDR3 amino acids: CSASTGKGYNSPLHF. CDR3 sequence (DNA): TGCAGTGCTAGTACGGGAAAAGGGTATAATTCACCCCTCCACTTT.

This rearrangement joins TRBV7-3 to TRBJ2-7; 11 bases are shared with TRBD1. Per germline, CDR1 SGHTA and CDR2 FQGTGA. The CDR3 contains 15 residues. V trimming: 4 bases; J trimming: 3 bases; junction bases outside the gene matches: 5. The CDR3 spells CASSSRTGGGYEQYF. CDR3 DNA sequence: TGTGCCAGCAGCTCCCGGACAGGGGGCGGCTACGAGCAGTACTTC. The full variable domain, its missing parts supplied by reference TRBV7-3 and TRBJ2-7, is GAGVSQTPSNKVTEKGKYVELRCDPISGHTALYWYRQSLGQGPEFLIYFQGTGAADDSGLPNDRFFAVRPEGSVSTLKIQRTERGDSAVYLCASSSRTGGGYEQYFGPGTRLTVT.

This chain uses TRBV28 with TRBJ1-1, with D possibly TRBD1 on 5 matching bases. V gave up 6 bases and J gave up 7 bases, with 15 bases separating them. Germline V gene data show CDR1 as MDHEN and CDR2 as SYDVKM. The CDR3 totals 13 residues. The CDR3 loop is CASSGGAVGEAFF. CDR3 nucleotides: TGTGCCAGCAGCGGGGGAGCAGTGGGTGAAGCTTTCTTT. Drawing the rest from reference TRBV28 and TRBJ1-1, the complete variable domain is DVKVTQSSRYLVKRTGEKVFLECVQDMDHENMFWYRQDPGLGLRLIYFSYDVKMKEKGDIPEGYSVSREKKERFSLILESASTNQTSMYLCASSGGAVGEAFFGQGTRLTVV.

This chain connects TRBV28 to TRBJ2-1, with 8 bases matching TRBD2. Germline V lookup: CDR1 MDHEN, CDR2 SYDVKM. The CDR3 totals 18 residues. After removal of 5 bases from V and 2 bases from J, the junction contained 14 bases not matched to a gene. The CDR3 sequence: CASSPPVTSVEAYNEQFF. CDR3 in DNA: TGTGCCAGCAGTCCCCCCGTGACTAGCGTCGAAGCCTACAATGAGCAGTTCTTC.

DNA for the CDR3: TGTGCCAGCAGCTTGGGGTCTAGCGGGGGACTTTACGAGCAGTACTTC. This translates into CASSLGSSGGLYEQYF. The V and J genes are TRBV5-4 and TRBJ2-7; TRBD2 matches at 10 bases. The CDR3 totals 16 residues. Per germline, CDR1 SGHNT and CDR2 YYREEE (reference sequence). The V and J ends lost 0 bases and 4 bases, in that order; junction bases with no gene match: 7. Looking up the rest from reference TRBV5-4 and TRBJ2-7 gives the full variable domain: ETGVTQSPTHLIKTRGQQVTLRCSSQSGHNTVSWYQQALGQGPQFIFQYYREEENGRGNFPPRFSGLQFPNYSSELNVNALELDDSALYLCASSLGSSGGLYEQYFGPGTRLTVT.

The table lists this clone with a count of one. The J gene is TRBJ2-7, the V gene TRBV25-1; 8 bases match TRBD2. The ends lost 0 bases at V and 3 bases at J; junction bases unmatched: 10. This CDR3 spans 17 amino acids. Germline CDR1 and CDR2: MGHDK and SYGVNS. The CDR3 is CASSEYIGGDADYEQYF. Written as DNA, the CDR3 is TGTGCCAGCAGTGAATATATCGGGGGGGATGCGGACTACGAGCAGTACTTC.

The chain uses TRBV9 and TRBJ1-4; 7 nucleotides agree with TRBD1. The germline CDR1 and CDR2 sequences are SGDLS and YYNGEE. The CDR3 loop spans 17 amino acids. Trimming cost V 4 bases and J 3 bases; bases outside gene matches: 12. The CDR3 DNA reads TGTGCCAGCAGCCCCGACAGGGCGCATATAGCTAATGAAAAACTGTTTTTT. Amino acids: CASSPDRAHIANEKLFF.

The chain employs TRBV5-1 and TRBJ2-1; unclear D gene. Per germline, CDR1 SGHRS and CDR2 YFSETQ. Trimming left V 4 bases short and J 0 bases short, with 11 bases between. The length of the CDR3 is 15 residues. The CDR3 loop is CASSSSVSSYNEQFF. The CDR3 DNA sequence: TGCGCCAGCAGCAGCAGCGTAAGCTCCTACAATGAGCAGTTCTTC.

The V gene is TRBV19, the J gene TRBJ1-1, with 7 bases aligning to TRBD1. Trimming removed 6 bases from V and 4 bases from J; junction bases left unmatched: 5. Germline lookup yields CDR1 LNHDA and CDR2 SQIVND (reference sequence). CDR3 size: 13 residues. The CDR3 is CASRATGTTEAFF. DNA of the CDR3: TGTGCCAGTAGAGCGACAGGGACCACTGAAGCTTTCTTT.

The chain employs TRBV7-2 and TRBJ2-1; D unresolved. The CDR3 consists of 15 residues. V lost 5 bases and J 0 bases, leaving 11 bases between the germline ends. CDR1 is SGHTA, CDR2 FQGNSA, per germline. CDR3 region: CASSPAASSYNEQFF. The CDR3, as DNA: TGTGCCAGCAGCCCGGCGGCGAGCTCCTACAATGAGCAGTTCTTC.

The DNA for the CDR3 is TGCGCCAGCAGCCCGACCCCCGGACAGGGGAGCACAGATACGCAGTATTTT. Protein sequence: CASSPTPGQGSTDTQYF. The chain recombines TRBV4-1 with TRBJ2-3; 9 positions match TRBD1. The V and J ends lost 4 bases and 0 bases, in that order; junction bases with no gene match: 8. The CDR3 totals 17 residues. Germline V gives CDR1 MGHRA, CDR2 YSYEKL.

The chain couples TRBV9 to TRBJ1-6, with 7 positions matching TRBD1. The V segment lost 3 bases and the J segment 7 bases; nucleotides outside the gene matches: 10. Germline-derived CDR1 and CDR2 are SGDLS and YYNGEE. The CDR3 extends over 16 amino acids. The CDR3 loop is CASSGNKQGRNSPLHF. CDR3 in DNA: TGTGCCAGCAGCGGAAATAAACAGGGGCGGAATTCACCCCTCCACTTT.

The J gene is TRBJ1-1, the V gene TRBV28, with TRBD1 matching 7 bases. CDR1 MDHEN and CDR2 SYDVKM come from the germline V gene. This CDR3 spans 14 amino acids. V shed 2 bases, J shed 8 bases, and the junction held 8 bases outside the gene matches. The CDR3 nucleotides are TGTGCCAGCAGTTTACCGAAAGACAGGGCCGAAGCTTTCTTT. This translates into CASSLPKDRAEAFF. The entire variable domain, with the rest obtained from reference TRBV28 and TRBJ1-1, is as follows: DVKVTQSSRYLVKRTGEKVFLECVQDMDHENMFWYRQDPGLGLRLIYFSYDVKMKEKGDIPEGYSVSREKKERFSLILESASTNQTSMYLCASSLPKDRAEAFFGQGTRLTVV.

The chain is built from TRBV7-3 and TRBJ2-7; the D is unclear. Germline CDR1 reads SGHTA; CDR2 reads FQGTGA. V was shortened by 3 bases and J by 6 bases, with 12 bases between the two germline ends. This CDR3 is 13 amino acids long. CDR3 sequence reads: CASSLRPESEQYF. CDR3 sequence (DNA): TGTGCCAGCAGCTTGCGTCCGGAGAGCGAGCAGTACTTC.

For this clone: This sample includes further DNA sequences coding for the same CDR3. This chain connects TRBV30 to TRBJ1-5; D remains unclear. Germline assignment: CDR1 GTSNPN and CDR2 SVGIG (reference sequence). Trimming took 0 bases from V and 4 from J, leaving 7 bases between them. This CDR3 comprises 13 residues. The CDR3 DNA sequence: TGTGCCTGGAGTGTACGAGAGAATCAGCCCCAGCATTTT. Its protein product is CAWSVRENQPQHF. Full variable domain (missing parts from reference TRBV30 and TRBJ1-5): SQTIHQWPATLVQPVGSPLSLECTVEGTSNPNLYWYRQAAGRGLQLLFYSVGIGQISSEVPQNLSASRPQDRQFILSSKKLLLSDSGFYLCAWSVRENQPQHFGDGTRLSIL.

The table lists this clone with a few counts. The chain couples TRBV3-1 (or the pseudogene TRBV3-2) to TRBJ2-3; D ambiguous. This CDR3 comprises 16 residues. Trimming cost V 4 bases and J 2 bases, with 16 bases left between them. Germline V gene sequence: CDR1 LGHDT, CDR2 YNNKEL (reference sequence). As DNA, the CDR3 is TGTGCCAGCAGCCCTAGTACCGGAGCACACACAGATACGCAGTATTTT. It is translated as CASSPSTGAHTDTQYF.

This clone was counted a single time. The chain links TRBV19 to TRBJ1-5; 9 positions match TRBD1. The CDR3 sequence is 15 residues long. J was trimmed by 5 bases and V by 7 bases; bases with no gene match: 9. CDR1 is LNHDA and CDR2 is SQIVND in the germline V gene (reference sequence). CDR3 region: CASTSGTGRDQPQHF. In nucleotides, the CDR3 is TGTGCCAGTACAAGCGGGACAGGGCGAGATCAGCCCCAGCATTTT.

The V gene is TRBV28, the J gene TRBJ2-3, with D possibly TRBD1 on 6 matching bases. The CDR3 is 13 residues long. Germline V gives CDR1 MDHEN, CDR2 SYDVKM. Trimming shortened V by 6 bases and J by 5 bases, and 12 bases separated the two germline ends. CDR3 protein: CASSPQGVDTQYF. The CDR3 nucleotides read TGTGCCAGCAGCCCACAGGGAGTAGATACGCAGTATTTT.

This clone was counted a single time. This chain links TRBV7-6 with TRBJ2-7; 12 bases line up with TRBD2. V shed 2 bases, J shed 1 base, and the junction held 6 bases outside the gene matches. CDR3 size: 17 residues. CDR1 is SGHVS and CDR2 is FNYEAQ in the germline V gene. The CDR3 sequence: CASSLKGGLAGSYEQYF. CDR3 DNA: TGTGCCAGCAGCTTAAAAGGTGGACTAGCGGGGTCCTACGAGCAGTACTTC.

This chain joins TRBV18 and TRBJ1-2; TRBD1 is a possible D gene (6 bases). The germline V gene encodes CDR1 KGHSH and CDR2 LQKENI. The V end lost 0 bases, the J end lost 7 bases, and 9 bases lay between the germline ends. The CDR3 is 13 residues long. The CDR3 protein is CASSPPGTPGYTF. CDR3 sequence (DNA): TGTGCCAGCTCACCACCCGGGACACCTGGCTACACCTTC.

This rearrangement joins TRBV5-1 to TRBJ2-5, with D tentatively TRBD2 (5 bases). The CDR3 is 15 amino acids. V was cut by 4 bases and J by 2 bases, with 15 bases left in between. The germline V gene has CDR1 SGHRS and CDR2 YFSETQ. In DNA form, the CDR3 reads TGCGCCAGCAGCGGAGGACGGATAACTCAAGAGACCCAGTACTTC. Its translation: CASSGGRITQETQYF.